Sequencing of this T cell receptor beta chain was carried out in a study of blood T cells in healthy people across ages. Primed by a sample-barcoded 5' primer and a J-beta primer mix, a second PCR proceeded for 7 to 11 cycles. TCRdb used MiXCR to reprocess the 5' RACE reads, holding one entry per CDR3 protein. The sample lists more than 800,000 distinct CDR3 sequences, 25% to 30% occurring once. Study-wide results and caveats: Roughly linear declines in TCR beta diversity per million T cells occurred with age. PBMCs were not sorted, which prevented a conclusive comparison of naive versus antigen-experienced cells.

The table lists this clonotype with a few counts. Its antigen remains unidentified. Between the trimmed V and J ends, which lost 2 bases and 0 bases, there was a span of 7 bases. The CDR3 totals 14 residues. Germline CDR1 is WNHNN and CDR2 is SYGVQD (reference sequence). J is TRBJ1-1 and V is TRBV10-1, with D possibly matching TRBD1 (6 bases). The specimen was blood. The TCR sequence derives from a woman over 75 in good health. The CDR3 loop reads CASSENRVNTEAFF. CDR3 DNA sequence: TGCGCCAGCAGTGAGAACAGGGTGAACACTGAAGCTTTCTTT.